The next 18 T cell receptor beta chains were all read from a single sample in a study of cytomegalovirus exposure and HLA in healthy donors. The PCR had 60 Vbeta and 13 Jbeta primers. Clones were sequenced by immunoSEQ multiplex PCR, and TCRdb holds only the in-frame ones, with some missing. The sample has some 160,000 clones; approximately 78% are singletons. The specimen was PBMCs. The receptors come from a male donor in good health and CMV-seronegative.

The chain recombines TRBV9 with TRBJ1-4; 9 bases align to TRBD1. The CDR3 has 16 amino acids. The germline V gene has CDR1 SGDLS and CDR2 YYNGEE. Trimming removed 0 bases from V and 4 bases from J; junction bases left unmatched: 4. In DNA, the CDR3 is TGTGCCAGCAGCGTAGGAGGGGGACAGGGTAATGAAAAACTGTTTTTT. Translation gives CASSVGGGQGNEKLFF.

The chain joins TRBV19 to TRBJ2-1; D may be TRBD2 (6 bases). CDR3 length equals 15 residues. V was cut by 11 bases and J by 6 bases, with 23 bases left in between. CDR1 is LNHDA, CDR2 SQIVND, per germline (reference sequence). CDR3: CAEMMGTVAPNEQFF. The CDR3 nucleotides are TGTGCCGAGATGATGGGGACTGTAGCACCCAATGAGCAGTTCTTC.

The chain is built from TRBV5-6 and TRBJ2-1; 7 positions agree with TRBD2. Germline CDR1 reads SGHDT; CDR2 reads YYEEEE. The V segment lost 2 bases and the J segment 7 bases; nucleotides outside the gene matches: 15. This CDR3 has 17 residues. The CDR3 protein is CASSFGPGRVLENEQFF. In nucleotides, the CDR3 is TGTGCCAGCAGCTTTGGGCCGGGGAGGGTGCTTGAAAATGAGCAGTTCTTC.

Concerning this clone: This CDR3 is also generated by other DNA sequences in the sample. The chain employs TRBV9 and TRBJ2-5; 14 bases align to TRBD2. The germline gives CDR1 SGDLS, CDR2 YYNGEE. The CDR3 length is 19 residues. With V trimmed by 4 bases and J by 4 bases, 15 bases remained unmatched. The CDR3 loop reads CASSPRTSGGIIPRETQYF. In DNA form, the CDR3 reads TGTGCCAGCAGCCCCAGGACTAGCGGGGGGATAATACCAAGAGAGACCCAGTACTTC. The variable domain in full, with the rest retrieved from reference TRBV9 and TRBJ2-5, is DSGVTQTPKHLITATGQRVTLRCSPRSGDLSVYWYQQSLDQGLQFLIQYYNGEERAKGNILERFSAQQFPDLHSELNLSSLELGDSALYFCASSPRTSGGIIPRETQYFGPGTRLLVL.

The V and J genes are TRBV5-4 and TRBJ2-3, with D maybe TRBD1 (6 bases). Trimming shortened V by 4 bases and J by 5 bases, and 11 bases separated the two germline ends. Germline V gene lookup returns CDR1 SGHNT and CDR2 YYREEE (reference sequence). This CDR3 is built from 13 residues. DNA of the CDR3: TGTGCCAGCAGCCAGGGGTTTATAGATACGCAGTATTTT. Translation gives CASSQGFIDTQYF.

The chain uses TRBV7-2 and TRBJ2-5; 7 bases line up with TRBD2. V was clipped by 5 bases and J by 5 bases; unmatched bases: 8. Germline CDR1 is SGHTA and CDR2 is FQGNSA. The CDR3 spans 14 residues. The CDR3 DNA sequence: TGTGCCAGCAGCGGCGGGAGCGGGCGGGAGACCCAGTACTTC. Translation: CASSGGSGRETQYF. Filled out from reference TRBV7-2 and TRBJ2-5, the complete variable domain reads GAGVSQSPSNKVTEKGKDVELRCDPISGHTALYWYRQSLGQGLEFLIYFQGNSAPDKSGLPSDRFSAERTGGSVSTLTIQRTQQEDSAVYLCASSGGSGRETQYFGPGTRLLVL.

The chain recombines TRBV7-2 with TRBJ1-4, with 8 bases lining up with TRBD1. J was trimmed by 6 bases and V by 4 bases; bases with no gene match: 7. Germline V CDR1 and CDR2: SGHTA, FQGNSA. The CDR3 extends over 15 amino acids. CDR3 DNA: TGTGCCAGCAGCTCTACAGGGGGGAGCCATGAAAAACTGTTTTTT. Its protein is CASSSTGGSHEKLFF.

The DNA for the CDR3 is TGTGCCAGCAGTGCCAACTCGGGGGGGCAAACTGAAGCTTTCTTT. This sequence encodes CASSANSGGQTEAFF. The chain joins TRBV6-1 to TRBJ1-1; perhaps TRBD1 as D (6 bases). CDR1 and CDR2 from the germline V gene are MNHNS and SASEGT. This CDR3 is 15 amino acids long. V lost 4 bases to trimming and J lost 5 bases, with 17 bases between them.

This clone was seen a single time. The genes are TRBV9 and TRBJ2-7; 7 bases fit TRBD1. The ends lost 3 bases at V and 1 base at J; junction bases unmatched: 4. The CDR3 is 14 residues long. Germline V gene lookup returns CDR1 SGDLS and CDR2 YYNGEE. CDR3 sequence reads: CASSEGAVSYEQYF. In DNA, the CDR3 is TGTGCCAGCAGCGAGGGGGCAGTTTCCTACGAGCAGTACTTC.

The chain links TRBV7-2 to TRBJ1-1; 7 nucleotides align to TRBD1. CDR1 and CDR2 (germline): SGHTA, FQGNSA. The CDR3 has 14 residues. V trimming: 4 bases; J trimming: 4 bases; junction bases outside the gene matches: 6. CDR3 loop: CASSYDRETTEAFF. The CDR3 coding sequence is TGTGCCAGCAGCTACGACAGGGAGACCACTGAAGCTTTCTTT. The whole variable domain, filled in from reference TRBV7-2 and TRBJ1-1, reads GAGVSQSPSNKVTEKGKDVELRCDPISGHTALYWYRQSLGQGLEFLIYFQGNSAPDKSGLPSDRFSAERTGGSVSTLTIQRTQQEDSAVYLCASSYDRETTEAFFGQGTRLTVV.

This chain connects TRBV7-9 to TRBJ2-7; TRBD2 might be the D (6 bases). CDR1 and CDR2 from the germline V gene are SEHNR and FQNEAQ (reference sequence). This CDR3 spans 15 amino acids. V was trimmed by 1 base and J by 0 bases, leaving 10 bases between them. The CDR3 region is CASSLGAGFSYEQYF. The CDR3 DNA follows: TGTGCCAGCAGCTTAGGTGCGGGATTCTCCTACGAGCAGTACTTC.

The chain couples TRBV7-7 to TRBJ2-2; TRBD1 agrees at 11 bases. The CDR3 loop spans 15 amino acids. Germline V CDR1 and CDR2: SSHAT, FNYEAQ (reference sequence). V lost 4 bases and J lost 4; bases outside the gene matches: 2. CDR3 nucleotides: TGTGCCAGCAGCTCCGGGACAGGGGGCACCGGGGAGCTGTTTTTT. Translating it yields CASSSGTGGTGELFF.

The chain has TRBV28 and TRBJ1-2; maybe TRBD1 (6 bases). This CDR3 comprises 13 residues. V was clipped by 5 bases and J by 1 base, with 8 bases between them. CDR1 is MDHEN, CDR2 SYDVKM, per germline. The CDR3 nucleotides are TGTGCCAGCAGTCGGACAGATAACTATGGCTACACCTTC. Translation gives CASSRTDNYGYTF.

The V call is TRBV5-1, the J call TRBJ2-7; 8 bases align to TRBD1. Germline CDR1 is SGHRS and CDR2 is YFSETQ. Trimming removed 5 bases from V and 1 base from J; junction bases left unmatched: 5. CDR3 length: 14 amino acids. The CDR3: CASRLTGESYEQYF. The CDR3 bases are TGCGCCAGCAGGCTGACAGGGGAATCCTACGAGCAGTACTTC. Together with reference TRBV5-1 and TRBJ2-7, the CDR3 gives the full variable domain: KAGVTQTPRYLIKTRGQQVTLSCSPISGHRSVSWYQQTPGQGLQFLFEYFSETQRNKGNFPGRFSGRQFSNSRSEMNVSTLELGDSALYLCASRLTGESYEQYFGPGTRLTVT.

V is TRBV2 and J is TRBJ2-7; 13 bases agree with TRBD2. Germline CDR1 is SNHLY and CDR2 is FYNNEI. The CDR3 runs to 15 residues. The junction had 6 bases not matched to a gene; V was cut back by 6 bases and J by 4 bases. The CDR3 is CASRTSGRARYEQYF. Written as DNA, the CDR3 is TGTGCCAGCAGAACTAGCGGGAGGGCCAGGTACGAGCAGTACTTC.

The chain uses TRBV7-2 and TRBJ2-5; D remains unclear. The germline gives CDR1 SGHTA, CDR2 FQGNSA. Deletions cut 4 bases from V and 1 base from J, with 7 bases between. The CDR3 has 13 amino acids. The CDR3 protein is CASSSSVQETQYF. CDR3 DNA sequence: TGTGCCAGCAGCTCCTCGGTCCAAGAGACCCAGTACTTC.

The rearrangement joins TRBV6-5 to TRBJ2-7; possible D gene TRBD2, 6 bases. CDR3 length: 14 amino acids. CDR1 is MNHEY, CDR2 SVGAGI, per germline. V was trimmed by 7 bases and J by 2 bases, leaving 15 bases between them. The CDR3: CASTPGIAAYEQYF. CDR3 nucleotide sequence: TGTGCCAGCACCCCGGGGATAGCGGCCTACGAGCAGTACTTC.

The CDR3 nucleotides read TGTGCCAGCAGCTTGGGAAGCAACTCTGGGGCCAACGTCCTGACTTTC. Translated, it gives CASSLGSNSGANVLTF. The chain carries TRBV5-8 and TRBJ2-6; D is undetermined. Germline-derived CDR1 and CDR2 are SGHTS and YDEGEE. CDR3 length equals 16 residues. V was cut by 0 bases and J by 0 bases, with 7 bases left in between.